One sample yielded the 12 T cell receptor beta chains listed below, sequenced in a study of cytomegalovirus exposure and HLA in healthy donors. PCR involved 60 Vbeta and 13 Jbeta primers. Method: immunoSEQ multiplex PCR; TCRdb's copy keeps in-frame clones and lacks some. The table has fewer than 150,000 clones, 82% seen once. Sequencing input: PBMCs. The receptors originated from a woman in her late teens or twenties in good health and CMV-seronegative.

The rearrangement links TRBV19 to TRBJ2-7, with 8 nucleotides matching TRBD1. The CDR3 contains 19 residues. V shed 2 bases, J shed 2 bases, and the junction held 17 bases outside the gene matches. CDR1 is LNHDA, CDR2 SQIVND, per germline (reference sequence). CDR3 residues: CASSIQTRAAGTGTYEQYF. As DNA, the CDR3 is TGTGCCAGTAGTATACAAACAAGAGCGGCCGGGACAGGAACCTACGAGCAGTACTTC.

This chain uses TRBV6-5 with TRBJ2-6; D is possibly TRBD2 (5 bases). Trimming took 6 bases from V and 0 from J, leaving 9 bases between them. There are 15 residues in the CDR3. Looked up from germline, CDR1 is MNHEY and CDR2 is SVGAGI. The DNA of the CDR3 is TGTGCCAGCAGAGGACTGAGCTCTGGGGCCAACGTCCTGACTTTC. Protein: CASRGLSSGANVLTF.

This clone was picked up a small number of times. V gene TRBV5-1 combines with J gene TRBJ1-1; D unresolved. Germline V gene sequence: CDR1 SGHRS, CDR2 YFSETQ. The CDR3 has 15 residues. The ends were cut back, 4 bases at V and 1 base at J, with 14 bases in the middle. The CDR3 here is CASSPLTSQNTEAFF. The CDR3 DNA reads TGCGCCAGCAGCCCGCTGACATCTCAGAACACTGAAGCTTTCTTT.

The sample holds one count of this clone. The V gene is TRBV7-8, the J gene TRBJ2-5; 11 nucleotides agree with TRBD2. Per the germline V gene, CDR1 is SGHVS and CDR2 is FQNEAQ. With V trimmed by 1 base and J by 4 bases, 2 bases remained unmatched. This CDR3 is built from 15 residues. The CDR3 bases are TGTGCCAGCAGCTTAGGTCTAGCGGGGGGAGAGACCCAGTACTTC. Protein product: CASSLGLAGGETQYF. Full variable domain (missing parts from reference TRBV7-8 and TRBJ2-5): GAGVSQSPRYKVAKRGQDVALRCDPISGHVSLFWYQQALGQGPEFLTYFQNEAQLDKSGLPSDRFFAERPEGSVSTLKIQRTQQEDSAVYLCASSLGLAGGETQYFGPGTRLLVL.

The chain couples TRBV2 to TRBJ2-1; 10 positions match TRBD2. This CDR3 comprises 15 residues. V shed 3 bases, J shed 5 bases, and the junction held 4 bases outside the gene matches. Germline V CDR1 and CDR2: SNHLY, FYNNEI. The CDR3 nucleotides read TGTGCCAGCAGTGACCCACTAGCGGGGAACAATGAGCAGTTCTTC. It translates to CASSDPLAGNNEQFF.

V gene TRBV27 combines with J gene TRBJ1-1; possibly TRBD1 for D (6 bases). V lost 3 bases and J 0 bases, leaving 11 bases between the germline ends. Germline CDR1 MNHEY, CDR2 SMNVEV (reference sequence). The CDR3 is 15 residues long. The DNA of the CDR3 is TGTGCCAGCAGTTTGATGACAGGTTTGAACACTGAAGCTTTCTTT. Protein product: CASSLMTGLNTEAFF.

This sequence joins TRBV9 and TRBJ2-3; 12 bases are a match to TRBD2. Losses at the gene ends were 3 bases for V and 4 bases for J; bases not matched to a gene: 6. Germline-derived CDR1 and CDR2 are SGDLS and YYNGEE. The CDR3 has 16 residues. The CDR3 here is CASSAPLAGGPDTQYF. The CDR3 region has the DNA TGTGCCAGCAGCGCGCCCCTAGCGGGAGGGCCAGATACGCAGTATTTT.

V and J are TRBV10-1 and TRBJ2-1; 10 nucleotides agree with TRBD1. The CDR3 contains 14 residues. The germline V gene has CDR1 WNHNN and CDR2 SYGVQD (reference sequence). Trimming removed 6 bases from V and 9 bases from J; junction bases left unmatched: 8. CDR3 nucleotides: TGCGCCAGCAGCCGGGACAGGGGAAGGGGTGAGCAGTTCTTC. This codes for CASSRDRGRGEQFF.

The gene calls are TRBV19 and TRBJ2-1; D gene ambiguous. Trimming took off 4 bases at V and 4 bases at J, with 5 bases between the two ends. Germline CDR1 is LNHDA and CDR2 is SQIVND (reference sequence). This CDR3 region has 12 residues. The CDR3 DNA sequence: TGTGCCAGTAGTACCCGTTACAATGAGCAGTTCTTC. It yields the protein CASSTRYNEQFF.

This rearrangement joins TRBV30 to TRBJ1-3; the D gene is possibly TRBD1 (6 bases). This CDR3 contains 13 residues. Germline V gene data show CDR1 as GTSNPN and CDR2 as SVGIG (reference sequence). The germline V and J ends were trimmed by 0 bases and 7 bases, with 10 bases remaining between them. The chain's CDR3 is CAWSVLGANTIYF. CDR3 sequence (DNA): TGTGCCTGGAGTGTCCTGGGGGCTAACACCATATATTTT.

The J gene is TRBJ1-4, the V gene TRBV30, with 9 positions matching TRBD1. V lost 8 bases, J lost 0 bases, and 4 bases stayed unmatched. From germline, CDR1 is GTSNPN and CDR2 SVGIG (reference sequence). CDR3 length equals 14 residues. As DNA, the CDR3 is TGTGCCACGGACAGGGGCGCAACTAATGAAAAACTGTTTTTT. This encodes CATDRGATNEKLFF. The complete variable domain, with remaining parts taken from reference TRBV30 and TRBJ1-4, reads SQTIHQWPATLVQPVGSPLSLECTVEGTSNPNLYWYRQAAGRGLQLLFYSVGIGQISSEVPQNLSASRPQDRQFILSSKKLLLSDSGFYLCATDRGATNEKLFFGSGTQLSVL.

In DNA form, the CDR3 reads TGTGCCAGCAGTGACCAAGCGGGGGGCTACAATGAGCAGTTCTTC. This translates into CASSDQAGGYNEQFF. V usage is TRBV6-1 and J usage is TRBJ2-1; 9 nucleotides line up with TRBD2. Germline CDR1 and CDR2: MNHNS and SASEGT. The V and J ends lost 3 bases and 3 bases, in that order; junction bases with no gene match: 3. The CDR3 has 15 residues.